This is a list of T cell receptor beta chains from one sample in a study of shared clonotypes between healthy human individuals. Data came from immunoSEQ multiplex PCR; TCRdb stores just in-frame clones and leaves some out. Among some 2,000,000 clones listed, roughly 96% were seen once. The material sequenced was naive CD4+ T cells sorted from blood. The receptors were sampled from a man aged 18 to 29 in good health. CDR3s include the opening cysteine and the closing phenylalanine or tryptophan. D genes are given only for firm matches. Where a row states a size, it is once, few, many or the class of an expanded clone; other rows omit it.

TRBJ2-5 | TRBV2 | . | . | CASRLVETQYF | TGTGCCAGCAGACTAGTCGAGACCCAGTACTTC
TRBJ2-3 | TRBV7-9 | TRBD2 | . | CASSFLAGNTDTQYF | TGTGCCAGCAGCTTTCTAGCGGGGAACACAGATACGCAGTATTTT
TRBJ2-4 | TRBV5-4 | TRBD2 | . | CASSPGLAGALAKNIQYF | TGTGCCAGCAGCCCTGGACTAGCGGGGGCTCTAGCCAAAAACATTCAGTACTTC
TRBJ2-3 | TRBV19 | . | . | CASSISRDTQYF | TGTGCCAGTAGTATAAGCAGGGATACGCAGTATTTT
TRBJ2-3 | TRBV5-1 | . | . | CASSFSGASTDTQYF | TGCGCCAGCAGCTTCTCAGGGGCGAGCACAGATACGCAGTATTTT
TRBJ2-5 | TRBV27 | TRBD2 | . | CASSLGLAGGETQYF | TGTGCCAGCAGTTTGGGACTAGCGGGAGGAGAGACCCAGTACTTC
TRBJ1-2 | TRBV27 | TRBD1 | . | CASSSLGTASYGYTF | TGTGCCAGCAGTTCCCTAGGGACAGCGAGCTATGGCTACACCTTC
TRBJ2-5 | TRBV7-2 | . | . | CASSLRGRVEETQYF | TGTGCCAGCAGCTTGAGGGGGAGGGTTGAAGAGACCCAGTACTTC
TRBJ2-3 | TRBV5-1 | TRBD1 | . | CASSTGTGRADTQYF | TGCGCCAGCAGCACAGGGACAGGGAGGGCAGATACGCAGTATTTT
TRBJ1-1 | TRBV6-4 | . | once | CASSPQRGNTEAFF | TGTGCCAGCAGCCCCCAGAGAGGGAACACTGAAGCTTTCTTT
TRBJ1-2 | TRBV6-1 | . | . | CASATSFANYGYTF | TGTGCCAGCGCGACCTCTTTTGCTAACTATGGCTACACCTTC
TRBJ2-7 | TRBV2 | TRBD1 | once | CASSVDRGAYEQYF | TGTGCCAGCAGCGTGGACAGGGGAGCCTACGAGCAGTACTTC
TRBJ2-3 | TRBV27 | . | . | CASSLGQVTDTQYF | TGTGCCAGCAGTTTAGGTCAGGTGACAGATACGCAGTATTTT
TRBJ1-5 | TRBV30 | . | . | CAFGDSNQPQHF | TGTGCCTTCGGAGATAGCAATCAGCCCCAGCATTTT
TRBJ2-3 | TRBV10-3 | TRBD2 | . | CAINPHGDASGVTDTQYF | TGTGCCATCAATCCACACGGCGATGCTAGCGGGGTTACGGATACGCAGTATTTT
TRBJ1-2 | TRBV5-4 | . | . | CASSLADSLNYGYTF | TGTGCCAGCAGCTTGGCCGACAGCCTGAACTATGGCTACACCTTC
TRBJ2-5 | TRBV30 | . | once | CAWSVGWGETQYF | TGTGCCTGGAGTGTCGGCTGGGGAGAGACCCAGTACTTC
TRBJ1-6 | TRBV6-5 | . | . | CASSSYKTLHF | TGTGCCAGCAGTTCCTACAAAACCCTCCACTTT
TRBJ2-5 | TRBV9 | . | once | CASSVELAQETQYF | TGTGCCAGCAGCGTAGAACTAGCACAAGAGACCCAGTACTTC
TRBJ2-5 | TRBV5-1 | TRBD2 | . | CASSLPGLAGETQYF | TGCGCCAGCAGCTTACCGGGACTAGCGGGGGAGACCCAGTACTTC
TRBJ2-3 | TRBV30 | TRBD2 | . | CAWSTSGGTDTQYF | TGTGCCTGGAGTACATCGGGAGGGACAGATACGCAGTATTTT
TRBJ1-2 | TRBV6-5 | . | . | CASRTPRNYGYTF | TGTGCCAGCAGGACCCCACGGAACTATGGCTACACCTTC
TRBJ1-3 | TRBV12-5 | . | . | CASGLVLFMTNTIYF | TGTGCTAGTGGTTTGGTACTTTTCATGACAAACACCATATATTTT
TRBJ1-2 | TRBV19 | . | . | CASSIRGEHNYGYTF | TGTGCCAGTAGTATTAGAGGGGAGCACAACTATGGCTACACCTTC
TRBJ2-3 | TRBV28 | TRBD2 | once | CASSLAGVTDTQYF | TGTGCCAGCAGTTTAGCGGGAGTTACGGATACGCAGTATTTT
TRBJ1-1 | TRBV29-1 | . | . | CSVDVGFWREGGGTEAFF | TGCAGCGTTGATGTGGGGTTTTGGAGGGAAGGTGGCGGCACTGAAGCTTTCTTT
TRBJ2-6 | TRBV6-5 | . | once | CASSYGEAGANVLTF | TGTGCCAGCAGTTACGGGGAAGCTGGGGCCAACGTCCTGACTTTC
TRBJ1-5 | TRBV28 | . | . | CASSFPDLNQPQHF | TGTGCCAGCAGTTTCCCGGACCTTAATCAGCCCCAGCATTTT
TRBJ1-2 | TRBV19 | TRBD1 | . | CASRGGQGNYGYTF | TGTGCCAGTAGAGGCGGACAGGGGAACTATGGCTACACCTTC
TRBJ2-5 | TRBV6-6 | TRBD1 | . | CASSFRGTQETQYF | TGTGCCAGCAGTTTCAGGGGGACCCAAGAGACCCAGTACTTC
TRBJ2-7 | TRBV6-5 | TRBD1 | . | CASSYGTGPSYEQYF | TGTGCCAGCAGTTATGGGACAGGGCCGTCCTACGAGCAGTACTTC
TRBJ2-5 | TRBV18 | . | . | CASSPLQGTQYF | TGTGCCAGCTCACCACTTCAGGGGACCCAGTACTTC
TRBJ2-2 | TRBV5-1 | . | . | CASSPGWGPNTGELFF | TGCGCCAGCAGCCCGGGATGGGGCCCGAACACCGGGGAGCTGTTTTTT
TRBJ1-1 | TRBV18 | TRBD1 | . | CASSPPTGQHTEAFF | TGTGCCAGCTCACCACCGACGGGACAGCACACTGAAGCTTTCTTT
TRBJ1-3 | TRBV2 | . | . | CASSGPGFGNTIYF | TGTGCCAGCAGTGGGCCAGGGTTTGGAAACACCATATATTTT
TRBJ1-1 | TRBV19 | TRBD1 | . | CASSILGTANTEAFF | TGTGCCAGTAGTATCCTAGGGACAGCCAACACTGAAGCTTTCTTT
TRBJ1-6 | TRBV2 | . | . | CASSDRVAYNSPLHF | TGTGCCAGCAGTGACAGGGTGGCCTATAATTCACCCCTCCACTTT
TRBJ1-1 | TRBV5-1 | . | . | CASSLEGLTEAFF | TGCGCCAGCAGCTTGGAGGGGCTCACTGAAGCTTTCTTT
TRBJ1-2 | TRBV28 | TRBD1 | few | CASSSTGGYGYTF | TGTGCCAGCAGCTCCACAGGGGGCTATGGCTACACCTTC
TRBJ2-5 | TRBV13 | . | . | CASSSGAGTSQETQYF | TGTGCCAGCAGCTCAGGAGCCGGGACCTCGCAAGAGACCCAGTACTTC
TRBJ1-6 | TRBV7-2 | . | once | CASSLADVYNSPLHF | TGTGCCAGCAGCTTAGCAGACGTCTATAATTCACCCCTCCACTTT
TRBJ2-2 | TRBV28 | . | . | CASSFSYRLEGANTGELFF | TGTGCCAGCAGTTTTTCCTATAGGTTGGAGGGGGCAAACACCGGGGAGCTGTTTTTT
TRBJ1-5 | TRBV6-1 | TRBD1 | . | CASSPGGQSNQPQHF | TGTGCCAGCAGCCCGGGGGGACAGTCCAATCAGCCCCAGCATTTT
TRBJ1-5 | TRBV7-2 | . | . | CASSLDHRPNQPQHF | TGTGCCAGCAGCTTAGACCACAGACCCAATCAGCCCCAGCATTTT
TRBJ1-5 | TRBV5-6 | . | . | CASSLAQGTNNQPQHF | TGTGCCAGCAGCTTGGCCCAGGGGACCAACAATCAGCCCCAGCATTTT
TRBJ1-2 | TRBV6-5 | . | . | CASSYRAGKYGYTF | TGTGCCAGCAGTTACCGGGCAGGGAAATATGGCTACACCTTC
TRBJ1-5 | TRBV7-2 | . | many | CASSLAVGQPQHF | TGTGCCAGCAGCTTAGCTGTGGGTCAGCCCCAGCATTTT
TRBJ2-3 | TRBV11-2 | . | . | CASSQTSGTDTQYF | TGTGCCAGCAGCCAGACCTCGGGCACAGATACGCAGTATTTT
TRBJ2-1 | TRBV4-1 | TRBD2 | . | CASSQDSGRYRFF | TGCGCCAGCAGCCAAGATAGCGGGAGGTACCGATTCTTC
TRBJ2-4 | TRBV5-3 | TRBD2 | . | CARSLLCREVSKNIQYF | TGTGCCAGAAGCTTATTGTGCCGGGAGGTGTCCAAAAACATTCAGTACTTC
TRBJ2-5 | TRBV5-6 | . | . | CASSLGHQDQETQYF | TGTGCCAGCAGCTTGGGACACCAAGATCAAGAGACCCAGTACTTC
TRBJ1-2 | TRBV13 | TRBD1 | . | CASSFAGGVGGYTF | TGTGCCAGCAGCTTTGCAGGGGGAGTGGGTGGCTACACCTTC
TRBJ2-7 | TRBV6-1 | . | . | CASSGGYGEQYF | TGTGCCAGCAGTGGAGGGTACGGCGAGCAGTACTTC
TRBJ1-4 | TRBV7-9 | . | . | CASSERGAQAASEKLFF | TGTGCCAGCAGTGAGCGAGGGGCCCAGGCGGCAAGTGAAAAACTGTTTTTT
TRBJ2-3 | TRBV10-2 | . | . | CASSEPFLDTQYF | TGCGCCAGCAGTGAGCCCTTTTTAGATACGCAGTATTTT